This is a list of T cell receptor beta chains from one sample in a study of blood T cell repertoires in COVID-19. Some clones are missing from TCRdb's copy, which holds only in-frame ones; the method was immunoSEQ multiplex PCR. The sample has roughly 200,000 clones, about 85% seen once. Sequenced sample: peripheral blood. The source is an older woman with acute or convalescent COVID-19. The CDR3 runs from the conserved cysteine through the conserved F or W. D genes are given only for firm matches. Clone size is given for some rows only: seen once, a few or many times, or a class if the clone is expanded.

J gene: TRBJ2-1; V gene: TRBV7-6; clone size: .; CDR3 length: 16; D gene: TRBD2; CDR3 DNA: TGTGCCAGCAGCCGTACGAGCGGGACGGCTTACAATGAGCAGTTCTTC; CDR3 protein: CASSRTSGTAYNEQFF
J gene: TRBJ2-3; V gene: TRBV6-1; clone size: .; CDR3 length: 15; D gene: TRBD1; CDR3 DNA: TGTGCCAGCAGTGAAGGCGGACAGGGGATGTCTACGCAGTATTTT; CDR3 protein: CASSEGGQGMSTQYF
J gene: TRBJ2-1; V gene: TRBV28; clone size: .; CDR3 length: 12; D gene: .; CDR3 DNA: TGTGCCAGCAGCGAAGCCCACAATGAGCAGTTCTTC; CDR3 protein: CASSEAHNEQFF
J gene: TRBJ1-1; V gene: TRBV4-2; clone size: few; CDR3 length: 14; D gene: TRBD1; CDR3 DNA: TGTGCCAGCAGCCAAGATGGAGGGGGCCCTGAAGCTTTCTTT; CDR3 protein: CASSQDGGGPEAFF
J gene: TRBJ1-6; V gene: TRBV6-1; clone size: .; CDR3 length: 13; D gene: .; CDR3 DNA: TGTGCCAGTGAGCCCCAATTTAATTCACCCCTCCACTTT; CDR3 protein: CASEPQFNSPLHF
J gene: TRBJ2-1; V gene: TRBV7-8; clone size: .; CDR3 length: 15; D gene: TRBD2; CDR3 DNA: TGTGCCAGCAGCGTAGGACTAGCGGCCATCAATGAGCAGTTCTTC; CDR3 protein: CASSVGLAAINEQFF
J gene: TRBJ1-2; V gene: TRBV28; clone size: .; CDR3 length: 16; D gene: .; CDR3 DNA: TGTGCCAGCAGTCTCCAGGTTATGTACAGTTCAGTAGGCTACACCTTC; CDR3 protein: CASSLQVMYSSVGYTF
J gene: TRBJ2-1; V gene: TRBV29-1; clone size: .; CDR3 length: 12; D gene: .; CDR3 DNA: TGCAGCGTCCTGCCAGGGTACAATGAGCAGTTCTTC; CDR3 protein: CSVLPGYNEQFF
J gene: TRBJ1-6; V gene: TRBV6-5; clone size: .; CDR3 length: 14; D gene: TRBD1; CDR3 DNA: TGTGCCAGCCTGGGACAGGGGTATAATTCACCCCTCCACTTT; CDR3 protein: CASLGQGYNSPLHF
J gene: TRBJ1-4; V gene: TRBV5-1; clone size: .; CDR3 length: 15; D gene: .; CDR3 DNA: TGCGCCAGCAGCTTGCGAGGGCGGATTAATGAAAAACTGTTTTTT; CDR3 protein: CASSLRGRINEKLFF
J gene: TRBJ2-3; V gene: TRBV5-1; clone size: .; CDR3 length: 17; D gene: TRBD2; CDR3 DNA: TGCGCCAGCAGCTTATCGTTGGGGGGGAGAGGGACAGATACGCAGTATTTT; CDR3 protein: CASSLSLGGRGTDTQYF
J gene: TRBJ2-1; V gene: TRBV6-5; clone size: .; CDR3 length: 16; D gene: TRBD2; CDR3 DNA: TGTGCCAGCAGTTACGGGCTAGCGGGTGTCAGCAATGAGCAGTTCTTC; CDR3 protein: CASSYGLAGVSNEQFF
J gene: TRBJ1-5; V gene: TRBV25-1; clone size: few; CDR3 length: 14; D gene: .; CDR3 DNA: TGTGCCAGCAGTGAATACCTTAGCAATCAGCCCCAGCATTTT; CDR3 protein: CASSEYLSNQPQHF
J gene: TRBJ1-3; V gene: TRBV6-5; clone size: .; CDR3 length: 13; D gene: .; CDR3 DNA: TGTGCCAGCAGGCCGGGGGGAGGAAACACCATATATTTT; CDR3 protein: CASRPGGGNTIYF
J gene: TRBJ2-2; V gene: TRBV5-1; clone size: once; CDR3 length: 15; D gene: .; CDR3 DNA: TGCGCCAGCACCACGGGGAGCACGAACACCGGGGAGCTGTTTTTT; CDR3 protein: CASTTGSTNTGELFF
J gene: TRBJ2-3; V gene: TRBV11-2; clone size: few; CDR3 length: 14; D gene: TRBD1; CDR3 DNA: TGTGCCAGCAGCTTCAACAGGGGGACAGATACGCAGTATTTT; CDR3 protein: CASSFNRGTDTQYF